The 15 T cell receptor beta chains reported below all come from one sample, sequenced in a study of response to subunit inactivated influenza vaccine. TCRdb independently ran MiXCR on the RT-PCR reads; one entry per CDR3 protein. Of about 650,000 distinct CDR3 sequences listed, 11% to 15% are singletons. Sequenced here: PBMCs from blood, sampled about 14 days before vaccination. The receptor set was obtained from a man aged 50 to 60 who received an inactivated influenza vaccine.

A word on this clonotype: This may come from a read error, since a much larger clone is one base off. The CDR3 sequence is CVISGWLPNTGELFF. The DNA of the CDR3 is TGTGTCATCAGTGGGTGGCTCCCGAACACCGGGGAGCTGTTTTTT. The V call is TRBV10-3, the J call TRBJ2-2; D unresolved. The CDR3 is 15 amino acids. Germline CDR1 and CDR2: ENHRY and SYGVKD.

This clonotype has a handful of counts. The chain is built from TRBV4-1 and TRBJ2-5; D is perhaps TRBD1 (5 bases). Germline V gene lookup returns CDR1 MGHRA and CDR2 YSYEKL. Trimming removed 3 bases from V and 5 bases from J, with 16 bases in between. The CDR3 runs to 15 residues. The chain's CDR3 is CASSQPFRDSETQYF. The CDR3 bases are TGCGCCAGCAGCCAGCCCTTCAGGGATTCGGAGACCCAGTACTTC.

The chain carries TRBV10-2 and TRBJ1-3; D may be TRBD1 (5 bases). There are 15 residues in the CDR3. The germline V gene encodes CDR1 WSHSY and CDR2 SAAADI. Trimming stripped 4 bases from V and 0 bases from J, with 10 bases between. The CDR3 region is CASSVTANSGNTIYF. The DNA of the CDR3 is TGCGCCAGCAGTGTGACAGCTAACTCTGGAAACACCATATATTTT.

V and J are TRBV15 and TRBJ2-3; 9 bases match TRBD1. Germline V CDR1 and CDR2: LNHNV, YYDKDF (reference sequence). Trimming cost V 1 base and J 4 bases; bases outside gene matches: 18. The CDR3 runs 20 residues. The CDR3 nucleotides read TGTGCCACCAGCAGAGTTCCGGGAATTGCGGGGACAGGGTTGGCAGATACGCAGTATTTT. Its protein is CATSRVPGIAGTGLADTQYF.

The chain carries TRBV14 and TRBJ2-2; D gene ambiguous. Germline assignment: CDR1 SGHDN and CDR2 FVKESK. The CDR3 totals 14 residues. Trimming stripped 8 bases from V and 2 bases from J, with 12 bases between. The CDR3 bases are TGTGCCAGCCGTCGACACACTAACACCGGGGAGCTGTTTTTT. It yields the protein CASRRHTNTGELFF.

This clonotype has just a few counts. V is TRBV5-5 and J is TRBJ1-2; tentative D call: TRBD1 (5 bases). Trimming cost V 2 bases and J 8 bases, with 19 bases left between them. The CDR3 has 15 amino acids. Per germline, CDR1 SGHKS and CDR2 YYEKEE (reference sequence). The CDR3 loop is CASSLWERPWGGYTF. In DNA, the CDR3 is TGTGCCAGCAGCTTATGGGAACGCCCCTGGGGCGGCTACACCTTC.

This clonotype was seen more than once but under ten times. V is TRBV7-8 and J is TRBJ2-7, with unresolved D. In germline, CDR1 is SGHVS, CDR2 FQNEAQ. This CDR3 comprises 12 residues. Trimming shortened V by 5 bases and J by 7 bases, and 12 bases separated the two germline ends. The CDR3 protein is CASSQAIQEQYF. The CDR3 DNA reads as TGTGCCAGCAGCCAGGCTATCCAGGAGCAGTACTTC.

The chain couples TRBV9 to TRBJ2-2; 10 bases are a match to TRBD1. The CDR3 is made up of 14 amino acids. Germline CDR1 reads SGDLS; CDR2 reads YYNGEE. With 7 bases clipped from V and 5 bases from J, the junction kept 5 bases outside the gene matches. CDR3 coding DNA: TGTGCCAGCGAGAGGACAGGGGGGACCGGGGAGCTGTTTTTT. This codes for CASERTGGTGELFF.

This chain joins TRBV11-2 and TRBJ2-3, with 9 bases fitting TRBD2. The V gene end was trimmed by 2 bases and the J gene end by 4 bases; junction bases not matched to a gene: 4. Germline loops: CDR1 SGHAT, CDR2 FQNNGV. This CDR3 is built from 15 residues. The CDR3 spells CASSLLAGRPDTQYF. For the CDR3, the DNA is TGTGCCAGCAGCTTACTAGCGGGACGTCCAGATACGCAGTATTTT.

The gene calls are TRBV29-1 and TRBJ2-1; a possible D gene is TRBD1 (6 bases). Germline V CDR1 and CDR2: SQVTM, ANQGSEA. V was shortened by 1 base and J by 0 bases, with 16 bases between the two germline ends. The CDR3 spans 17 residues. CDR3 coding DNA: TGCAGCGTTGAAGTTTACAGGGTAGAGGGCTCCTACAATGAGCAGTTCTTC. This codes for CSVEVYRVEGSYNEQFF.

The CDR3 protein is CASNHRAPSYEQYF. In DNA form, the CDR3 reads TGTGCCAGCAATCACAGGGCTCCCTCCTACGAGCAGTACTTC. This chain connects TRBV6-1 to TRBJ2-7; D perhaps matches TRBD1 (6 bases). V was trimmed by 7 bases and J by 0 bases, leaving 13 bases between them. The CDR3 runs 14 residues. Germline assignment: CDR1 MNHNS and CDR2 SASEGT.

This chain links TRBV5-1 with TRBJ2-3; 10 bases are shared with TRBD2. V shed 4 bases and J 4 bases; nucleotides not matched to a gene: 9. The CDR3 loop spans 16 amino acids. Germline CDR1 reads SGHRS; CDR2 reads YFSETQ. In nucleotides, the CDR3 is TGCGCCAGCAGCCTAGGGTCTAGCGGGAGTGCAGATACGCAGTATTTT. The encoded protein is CASSLGSSGSADTQYF.

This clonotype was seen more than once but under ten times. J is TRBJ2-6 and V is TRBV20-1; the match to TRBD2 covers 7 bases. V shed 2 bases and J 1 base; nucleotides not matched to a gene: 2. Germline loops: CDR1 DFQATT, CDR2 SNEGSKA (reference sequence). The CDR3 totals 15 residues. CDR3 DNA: TGCAGTGCTAGACTGGGGGGGTCTGGGGCCAACGTCCTGACTTTC. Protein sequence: CSARLGGSGANVLTF.

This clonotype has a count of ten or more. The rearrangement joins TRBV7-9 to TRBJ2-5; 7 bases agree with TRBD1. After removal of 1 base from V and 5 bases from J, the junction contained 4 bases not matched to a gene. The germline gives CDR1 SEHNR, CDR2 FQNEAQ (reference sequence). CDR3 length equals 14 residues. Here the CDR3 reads CASSLGDSGETQYF. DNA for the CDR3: TGTGCCAGCAGCTTAGGGGACAGTGGGGAGACCCAGTACTTC.

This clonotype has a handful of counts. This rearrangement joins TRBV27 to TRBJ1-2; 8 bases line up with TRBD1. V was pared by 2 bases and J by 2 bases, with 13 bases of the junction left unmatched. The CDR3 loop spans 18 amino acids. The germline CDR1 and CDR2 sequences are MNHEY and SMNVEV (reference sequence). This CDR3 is CASSLLGAGGLGNYGYTF. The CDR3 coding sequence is TGTGCCAGCAGTTTACTCGGGGCAGGGGGCCTCGGAAACTATGGCTACACCTTC.